Below, 29 T cell receptor beta chains from the same sample are listed, as sequenced in a study of cytomegalovirus exposure and HLA in healthy donors. The PCR made use of 60 Vbeta and 13 Jbeta primers. Libraries were prepared by immunoSEQ multiplex PCR; TCRdb keeps only in-frame clonotypes and omits some of them. Here the sample spans fewer than 200,000 clones, about 65% being singletons. The sequencing input was PBMCs. The receptor set was obtained from a girl aged 10 to 17 in good health and CMV-seronegative.

J is TRBJ1-2 and V is TRBV20-1; tentatively, D is TRBD1 (6 bases). V was clipped by 5 bases and J by 4 bases, with 8 bases between them. From germline, CDR1 is DFQATT and CDR2 SNEGSKA (reference sequence). The CDR3 is 11 residues long. CDR3 nucleotide sequence: TGCAGTGCTTCAGGGGTCTATGGCTACACCTTC. This encodes CSASGVYGYTF.

This CDR3 is CARQGAAKVEQYF. The CDR3, as DNA: TGTGCCAGACAGGGGGCGGCGAAGGTGGAGCAGTACTTC. The chain joins TRBV30 to TRBJ2-7, with TRBD1 identical over 10 bases. V trimming: 8 bases; J trimming: 7 bases; junction bases outside the gene matches: 11. The CDR3 consists of 13 residues. CDR1 is GTSNPN, CDR2 SVGIG, per germline (reference sequence).

The CDR3 loop reads CASSLGGNEKLFF. In DNA, the CDR3 is TGCGCCAGCAGCTTGGGCGGTAATGAAAAACTGTTTTTT. The genes are TRBV5-1 and TRBJ1-4, with D unresolved. The CDR3 covers 13 residues. Per germline, CDR1 SGHRS and CDR2 YFSETQ. V lost 0 bases, J lost 4 bases, and 4 bases lay in between.

The chain has TRBV5-4 and TRBJ2-7; 8 bases match TRBD2. The CDR3 spans 14 residues. V lost 4 bases, J lost 2 bases, and 5 bases stayed unmatched. The germline V gene has CDR1 SGHNT and CDR2 YYREEE (reference sequence). The CDR3 loop is CASSASGGAYEQYF. For the CDR3, the DNA is TGTGCCAGCAGCGCGAGCGGGGGAGCCTACGAGCAGTACTTC.

This sequence joins TRBV9 and TRBJ2-3, with D maybe TRBD1 (5 bases). The V end was cut by 2 bases, the J end by 4 bases, with 8 bases between. The germline CDR1 and CDR2 sequences are SGDLS and YYNGEE. The CDR3 spans 13 residues. CDR3 sequence (DNA): TGTGCCAGCAGCGTTCAGGGCCCAGATACGCAGTATTTT. Encoded protein: CASSVQGPDTQYF. Looking up the rest from reference TRBV9 and TRBJ2-3 gives the full variable domain: DSGVTQTPKHLITATGQRVTLRCSPRSGDLSVYWYQQSLDQGLQFLIQYYNGEERAKGNILERFSAQQFPDLHSELNLSSLELGDSALYFCASSVQGPDTQYFGPGTRLTVL.

This rearrangement joins TRBV6-1 to TRBJ1-3, with D possibly matching TRBD1 (6 bases). The V end was cut by 2 bases, the J end by 3 bases, with 17 bases between. This CDR3 contains 17 residues. Germline V gene lookup returns CDR1 MNHNS and CDR2 SASEGT. CDR3 sequence reads: CASSEQPPGVGGNTIYF. CDR3 in DNA: TGTGCCAGCAGTGAACAGCCCCCAGGGGTGGGTGGAAACACCATATATTTT.

The chain uses TRBV4-1 and TRBJ1-1; 11 nucleotides align to TRBD1. Germline assignment: CDR1 MGHRA and CDR2 YSYEKL. This CDR3 spans 15 amino acids. V gave up 4 bases and J gave up 5 bases; unmatched junction bases: 6. CDR3: CASSLTGTGGTEAFF. The CDR3 region has the DNA TGCGCCAGCAGCCTTACGGGGACAGGGGGAACTGAAGCTTTCTTT.

This chain uses TRBV2 with TRBJ2-7; 8 positions agree with TRBD1. V shed 6 bases, J shed 2 bases, and the junction held 6 bases outside the gene matches. The CDR3 has 14 residues. Germline V gene data show CDR1 as SNHLY and CDR2 as FYNNEI. CDR3 sequence: CASRKTGAAYEQYF. As DNA, the CDR3 is TGTGCCAGCAGGAAGACAGGGGCGGCCTACGAGCAGTACTTC.

This clone was seen more than once but under ten times. The chain combines TRBV10-3 with TRBJ1-5; D is unclear. Trimming stripped 5 bases from V and 5 bases from J, with 10 bases between. This CDR3 region has 13 residues. The germline V gene encodes CDR1 ENHRY and CDR2 SYGVKD. CDR3 bases: TGTGCCATCAGTATAGGAGACGATCAGCCCCAGCATTTT. Amino acid sequence: CAISIGDDQPQHF.

V gene TRBV5-4 combines with J gene TRBJ2-1, with TRBD2 identical over 10 bases. Germline CDR1 reads SGHNT; CDR2 reads YYREEE (reference sequence). J was trimmed by 3 bases and V by 2 bases; bases with no gene match: 5. The CDR3 runs 16 residues. CDR3 DNA sequence: TGTGCCAGCAGCTTTGCCCGACTAGCGGGCTACAATGAGCAGTTCTTC. Translation gives CASSFARLAGYNEQFF.

V is TRBV5-1 and J is TRBJ1-4; D may be TRBD1 (6 bases). CDR1 and CDR2 (germline): SGHRS, YFSETQ. The CDR3 loop spans 15 amino acids. Trimming cost V 4 bases and J 4 bases, with 14 bases left between them. The CDR3 DNA sequence: TGCGCCAGCAGCCCAACCGGACAGTATAATGAAAAACTGTTTTTT. It translates to CASSPTGQYNEKLFF. Filled out from reference TRBV5-1 and TRBJ1-4, the complete variable domain reads KAGVTQTPRYLIKTRGQQVTLSCSPISGHRSVSWYQQTPGQGLQFLFEYFSETQRNKGNFPGRFSGRQFSNSRSEMNVSTLELGDSALYLCASSPTGQYNEKLFFGSGTQLSVL.

This clone was recorded a few times. The chain is built from TRBV6-5 and TRBJ1-5, with TRBD1 identical over 8 bases. There are 14 residues in the CDR3. V was pared by 3 bases and J by 7 bases, with 5 bases of the junction left unmatched. Germline values: CDR1 MNHEY, CDR2 SVGAGI. The CDR3 DNA is TGTGCCAGCAGTTATCGACAGGGGTACCAGCCCCAGCATTTT. Encoded protein: CASSYRQGYQPQHF.

The V and J genes are TRBV13 and TRBJ1-2; no clear D gene. CDR1 is PRHDT, CDR2 FYEKMQ, per germline (reference sequence). The CDR3 sequence is 12 residues long. V lost 5 bases, J lost 0 bases, and 4 bases lay in between. As DNA, the CDR3 is TGTGCCAGCAGCCAGACTAACTATGGCTACACCTTC. Translating it yields CASSQTNYGYTF.

The chain recombines TRBV4-1 with TRBJ1-1; D not resolved. The CDR3 loop spans 15 amino acids. Germline CDR1 is MGHRA and CDR2 is YSYEKL. V shed 0 bases and J shed 5 bases, with 13 bases lying between them. The CDR3 protein is CASSQDKPEFTEAFF. The CDR3 DNA reads as TGCGCCAGCAGCCAAGATAAACCGGAGTTTACTGAAGCTTTCTTT.

This chain links TRBV5-1 with TRBJ2-1; D may be TRBD1 (6 bases). V lost 2 bases, J lost 2 bases, and 11 bases lay in between. This CDR3 contains 15 residues. The germline V gene has CDR1 SGHRS and CDR2 YFSETQ. The CDR3 sequence: CASSLQGAAYNEQFF. The CDR3 DNA reads as TGCGCCAGCAGCTTACAGGGTGCGGCCTACAATGAGCAGTTCTTC.

This chain uses TRBV12-5 with TRBJ1-6; D is unclear. From germline, CDR1 is LGHNT and CDR2 FRNRAP. CDR3 length equals 15 residues. Between the trimmed V and J ends, which lost 5 bases and 7 bases, there was a span of 15 bases. The CDR3 protein is CASGPGEFVNSPLHF. The CDR3 nucleotides are TGTGCTAGTGGTCCCGGGGAATTCGTAAATTCACCCCTCCACTTT.

This clone turned up a few times. This chain connects TRBV6-1 to TRBJ1-1; TRBD1 agrees at 8 bases. This CDR3 spans 14 amino acids. V was pared by 6 bases and J by 6 bases, with 9 bases of the junction left unmatched. Germline assignment: CDR1 MNHNS and CDR2 SASEGT. Here the CDR3 DNA reads TGTGCCAGCAGACCGAGCAGGGGGCTCGCTGAAGCTTTCTTT. It is translated as CASRPSRGLAEAFF.

The chain has TRBV2 and TRBJ2-2; D is ambiguous. The CDR3 covers 11 residues. Trimming took off 7 bases at V and 6 bases at J, with 6 bases between the two ends. CDR1 SNHLY and CDR2 FYNNEI come from the germline V gene. The CDR3 is CASTRSGELFF. Here the CDR3 DNA reads TGTGCCAGCACGAGATCCGGGGAGCTGTTTTTT.

The chain is built from TRBV7-6 and TRBJ1-3, with TRBD1 as a possible D gene (6 bases). The germline V gene encodes CDR1 SGHVS and CDR2 FNYEAQ. CDR3 size: 15 residues. With 4 bases removed from V and 1 base from J, the gap between germline ends came to 11 bases. The CDR3 here is CASSSYRVSGNTIYF. The CDR3 DNA reads TGTGCCAGCAGCTCATACAGGGTTTCTGGAAACACCATATATTTT. Together with reference TRBV7-6 and TRBJ1-3, the CDR3 gives the full variable domain: GAGVSQSPRYKVTKRGQDVALRCDPISGHVSLYWYRQALGQGPEFLTYFNYEAQQDKSGLPNDRFSAERPEGSISTLTIQRTEQRDSAMYRCASSSYRVSGNTIYFGEGSWLTVV.

Worth noting for this clone: At one end the junction does not follow the germline gene, possibly because of a read error. This sequence joins TRBV7-7 and TRBJ2-2; perhaps TRBD1 as D (6 bases). In germline, CDR1 is SSHAT, CDR2 FNYEAQ (reference sequence). CDR3 length equals 18 residues. CDR3 DNA sequence: TGTGCTAGCAGCTTAGTGCCTACAGGGAGACCGAACACCGGGGAGCTGTTTTTT. This codes for CASSLVPTGRPNTGELFF.

The V gene is TRBV4-2, the J gene TRBJ2-3, with TRBD2 matching over 10 bases. Germline trimming cut 4 bases from V and 4 bases from J; bases unmatched to any gene: 5. CDR3 size: 15 residues. The germline V gene has CDR1 LGHNA and CDR2 YNFKEQ. The CDR3 sequence: CASSPERGGSDTQYF. The CDR3 coding sequence is TGTGCCAGCAGCCCGGAGCGGGGGGGGTCAGATACGCAGTATTTT.

The chain is built from TRBV25-1 and TRBJ2-1, with D possibly matching TRBD2 (6 bases). The V end was cut by 4 bases, the J end by 7 bases, with 14 bases between. The CDR3 consists of 14 residues. Germline CDR1 is MGHDK and CDR2 is SYGVNS. The CDR3 DNA is TGTGCCAGCAGTGTTGATTCCGCGGGAAATGAGCAGTTCTTC. Amino acid sequence: CASSVDSAGNEQFF.

The chain links TRBV27 to TRBJ1-1; D is possibly TRBD1 (6 bases). This CDR3 is built from 14 residues. The V and J ends lost 4 bases and 6 bases respectively, with 15 bases between them. CDR1 is MNHEY, CDR2 SMNVEV, per germline (reference sequence). CDR3 residues: CASSSFRGVAEAFF. CDR3 nucleotide sequence: TGTGCCAGCAGTTCCTTCAGGGGCGTGGCTGAAGCTTTCTTT.

The V gene is TRBV14, the J gene TRBJ2-5, with D hard to call. The end of the DNA is better explained by TRBJ2-7, so the J call may be wrong. Germline-derived CDR1 and CDR2 are SGHDN and FVKESK. This CDR3 has 11 amino acids. DNA of the CDR3: TGTGCCAGCAGCCAAGCCCGCGAGCAGTACTTC. Encoded protein: CASSQAREQYF.

The chain's CDR3 is CASSLWGQGAFGELFF. The CDR3 bases are TGTGCCAGCAGTTTGTGGGGACAGGGGGCGTTCGGGGAGCTGTTTTTT. The rearrangement joins TRBV27 to TRBJ2-2; 12 bases align to TRBD1. Unmatched junction bases numbered 6, after V lost 3 bases and J lost 7 bases. Looked up from germline, CDR1 is MNHEY and CDR2 is SMNVEV (reference sequence). The CDR3 length is 16 residues.

This clone showed up just once. CDR3 nucleotide sequence: TGTGCCAGCAGTGTCGGGGATACGCAGTATTTT. Residues: CASSVGDTQYF. The chain combines TRBV2 with TRBJ2-3, with D unclear. This CDR3 spans 11 amino acids. Germline lookup yields CDR1 SNHLY and CDR2 FYNNEI. V was shortened by 4 bases and J by 6 bases, with 5 bases between the two germline ends.

The V gene is TRBV7-2, the J gene TRBJ2-1, with D maybe TRBD1 (5 bases). The CDR3 loop spans 14 amino acids. Germline CDR1 and CDR2: SGHTA and FQGNSA. The ends were cut back, 5 bases at V and 6 bases at J, with 14 bases in the middle. CDR3 amino acids: CASSPHRTINEQFF. DNA of the CDR3: TGTGCCAGCAGCCCACACAGGACCATCAATGAGCAGTTCTTC.

V gene TRBV18 combines with J gene TRBJ1-5; 10 bases are shared with TRBD1. Germline V gene sequence: CDR1 KGHSH, CDR2 LQKENI. V lost 5 bases and J lost 7; bases outside the gene matches: 11. This CDR3 contains 16 residues. The CDR3 sequence: CASSVGTTGGGQPQHF. CDR3 coding DNA: TGTGCCAGCTCAGTCGGGACGACAGGGGGCGGCCAGCCCCAGCATTTT.

The V call is TRBV15, the J call TRBJ2-1, with D maybe TRBD1 (6 bases). CDR1 is LNHNV and CDR2 is YYDKDF in the germline V gene (reference sequence). Trimming stripped 5 bases from V and 5 bases from J, with 19 bases between. The CDR3 covers 16 residues. CDR3 protein: CATSAIDQTGNNEQFF. CDR3 nucleotides: TGTGCCACCAGCGCGATTGACCAGACAGGTAACAATGAGCAGTTCTTC. Looking up the rest from reference TRBV15 and TRBJ2-1 gives the full variable domain: DAMVIQNPRYQVTQFGKPVTLSCSQTLNHNVMYWYQQKSSQAPKLLFHYYDKDFNNEADTPDNFQSRRPNTSFCFLDIRSPGLGDTAMYLCATSAIDQTGNNEQFFGPGTRLTVL.